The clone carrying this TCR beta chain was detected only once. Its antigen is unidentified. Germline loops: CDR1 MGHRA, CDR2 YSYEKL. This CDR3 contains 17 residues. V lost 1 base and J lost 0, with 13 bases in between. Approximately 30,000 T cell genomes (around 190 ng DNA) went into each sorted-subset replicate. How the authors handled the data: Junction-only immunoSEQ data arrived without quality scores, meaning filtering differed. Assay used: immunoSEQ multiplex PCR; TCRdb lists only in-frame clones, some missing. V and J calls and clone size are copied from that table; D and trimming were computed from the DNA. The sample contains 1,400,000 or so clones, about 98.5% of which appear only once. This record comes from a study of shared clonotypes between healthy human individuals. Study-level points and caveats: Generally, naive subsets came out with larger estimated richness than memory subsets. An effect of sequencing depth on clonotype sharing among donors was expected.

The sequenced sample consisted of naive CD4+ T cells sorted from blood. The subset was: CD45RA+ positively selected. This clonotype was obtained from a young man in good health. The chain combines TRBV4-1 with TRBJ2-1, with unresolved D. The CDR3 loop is CASSQGLRGSSYNEQFF. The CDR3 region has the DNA TGCGCCAGCAGCCAAGGCTTGCGAGGAAGCTCCTACAATGAGCAGTTCTTC.